The entry below gives a single TCR beta chain sequence along with its context. Antigen specificity is unknown. Unique molecular identifiers tagged the TCR beta cDNA libraries. MiXCR was run by TCRdb on the PCR reads, yielding one entry per CDR3 protein. The table has 750,000 to 950,000 distinct CDR3 sequences, approximately 50% seen once. The data derive from a study of post-analysis software for immune sequencing data. Study as a whole: Relapsing-remitting, secondary progressive and progressive-relapsing multiple sclerosis courses were included.

Study outcomes and limitations: Significantly lower normalized Chao1 diversity was seen in multiple sclerosis patients than in controls. Five or six TRBV segments, TRBV5-6, TRBV5-1 and TRBV20-1 among them, were found more frequent in patients than controls.

Per germline, CDR1 MNHEY and CDR2 SVGAGI. J lost 3 bases, V lost 5 bases, and 6 bases had no gene match. The CDR3 length is 15 residues. The receptor's source is a girl aged 10-17 years with multiple sclerosis. Sequenced: blood. This chain connects TRBV6-5 to TRBJ1-5; 8 bases fit TRBD1. The CDR3 spells CASSAPGQANQPQHF. The CDR3 nucleotides read TGTGCCAGCAGTGCCCCGGGACAGGCCAATCAGCCCCAGCATTTT.